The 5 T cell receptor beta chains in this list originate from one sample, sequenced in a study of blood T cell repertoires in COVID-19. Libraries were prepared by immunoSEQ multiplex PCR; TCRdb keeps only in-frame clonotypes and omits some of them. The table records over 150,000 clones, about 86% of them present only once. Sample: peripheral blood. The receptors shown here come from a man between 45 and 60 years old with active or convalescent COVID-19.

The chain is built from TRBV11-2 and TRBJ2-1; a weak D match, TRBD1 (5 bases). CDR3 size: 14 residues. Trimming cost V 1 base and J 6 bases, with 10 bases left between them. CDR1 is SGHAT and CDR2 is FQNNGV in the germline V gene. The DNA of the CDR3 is TGTGCCAGCAGCTTAGCCCGGACAATCAATGAGCAGTTCTTC. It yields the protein CASSLARTINEQFF.

CDR3 residues: CASSVLDASTDTQYF. The CDR3 DNA follows: TGTGCCAGCAGCGTACTAGACGCTAGCACAGATACGCAGTATTTT. The chain joins TRBV9 to TRBJ2-3, with D unresolved. Germline CDR1 SGDLS, CDR2 YYNGEE. The CDR3 covers 15 residues. Trimming removed 1 base at V and 0 bases at J, with 9 bases between. The full variable domain, in which reference TRBV9 and TRBJ2-3 provide the parts outside the CDR3, is DSGVTQTPKHLITATGQRVTLRCSPRSGDLSVYWYQQSLDQGLQFLIQYYNGEERAKGNILERFSAQQFPDLHSELNLSSLELGDSALYFCASSVLDASTDTQYFGPGTRLTVL.

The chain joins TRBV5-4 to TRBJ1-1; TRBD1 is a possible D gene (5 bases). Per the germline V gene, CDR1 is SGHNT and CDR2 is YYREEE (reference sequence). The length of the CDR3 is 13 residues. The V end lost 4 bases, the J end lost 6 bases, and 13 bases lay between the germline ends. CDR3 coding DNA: TGTGCCAGCAGCAGGACACAGATTTCTGAAGCTTTCTTT. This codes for CASSRTQISEAFF.

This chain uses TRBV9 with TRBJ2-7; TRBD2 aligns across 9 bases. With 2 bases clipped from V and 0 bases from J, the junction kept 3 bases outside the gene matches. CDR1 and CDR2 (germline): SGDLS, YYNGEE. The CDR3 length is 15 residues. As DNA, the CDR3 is TGTGCCAGCAGCGTTCTAGCGGGGAGCTCCTACGAGCAGTACTTC. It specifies CASSVLAGSSYEQYF.

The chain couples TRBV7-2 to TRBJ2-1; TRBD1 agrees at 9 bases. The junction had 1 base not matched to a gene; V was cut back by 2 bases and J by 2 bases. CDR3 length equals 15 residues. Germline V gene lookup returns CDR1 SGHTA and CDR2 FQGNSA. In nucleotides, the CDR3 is TGTGCCAGCAGCTTAAGGGACAGGGCCTACAATGAGCAGTTCTTC. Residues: CASSLRDRAYNEQFF.